This T cell receptor (beta chain) was recovered during a study of blood T cell repertoires in COVID-19. Study information: COVID-19 samples from acute and convalescent phases originated in the United States, Italy and Spain. T cells, B-cell-depleted T cells, or PBMCs supplied cDNA or gDNA.

Trimming removed 3 bases at V and 4 bases at J, with 20 bases between. From germline, CDR1 is SGDLS and CDR2 YYNGEE. The CDR3 sequence is 16 residues long. As processed by the authors: How many nucleated cells were present was estimated from reference gene primer amplification. Only in-frame clones appear in the TCRdb table, and some are missing; sequencing was by immunoSEQ multiplex PCR. V, J and clone size reflect that table, while D and trimming were determined from the DNA. Among some 200,000 clones, about 75% were seen once, and the ten largest hold around 8.1%. This receptor was obtained from a woman aged 50 to 60 with active or convalescent COVID-19. Sequences were obtained from peripheral blood. The chain employs TRBV9 and TRBJ2-7; TRBD1 is a possible D gene (5 bases). CDR3 in DNA: TGTGCCAGCAGCGCATCAGGACGACAGTGGGAATACGAGCAGTACTTC. As protein: CASSASGRQWEYEQYF.